This T cell receptor (beta chain) was profiled in a study of blood T cell repertoires in COVID-19. This CDR3 has 15 residues. Trimming removed 1 base from V and 0 bases from J, with 7 bases in between. The V gene's germline CDR1 is SGHTA and CDR2 FQGNSA. The table came from immunoSEQ multiplex PCR; TCRdb's copy has only in-frame clones and leaves some out. Here the sample spans roughly 120,000 clones, about nine tenths being singletons. This clonotype originated in a man aged 45 to 65 with active COVID-19. Sequencing was carried out using peripheral blood. The chain recombines TRBV7-2 with TRBJ1-5, with D unresolved. The CDR3 DNA is TGTGCCAGCAGCTTAGGTATCCTTAGCAATCAGCCCCAGCATTTT. This encodes CASSLGILSNQPQHF.